This is a list of T cell receptor beta chains from one sample in a study of blood T cell repertoires in COVID-19. The data were produced by immunoSEQ multiplex PCR, yet TCRdb's version contains in-frame clones alone and is incomplete. Here the sample spans 200,000 to 250,000 clones, more than 70% being singletons. The specimen was PBMCs or T cells enriched from blood (not recorded which). Receptors originate from a woman aged 45-60 years who had recovered from COVID-19. Both conserved end residues are part of each CDR3. The order of the fields is V gene, D gene, J gene, clone size, CDR3 DNA, CDR3 protein. The D gene is left open where the match is weak. For some rows the clone size is stated as once, few or many, or as a class when expanded; others skip it.

TRBV6-6,TRBD2,TRBJ2-3,.,TGTGCCAGCAGTTACTTGGTAGCGGGGAACACAGATACGCAGTATTTT,CASSYLVAGNTDTQYF
TRBV7-2,.,TRBJ1-4,.,TGTGCCAGCAGCCAAGTGGACAGAGGAGAAAAACTGTTTTTT,CASSQVDRGEKLFF
TRBV5-1,.,TRBJ1-6,.,TGCGCCAGCAGCTTGTCGGGGGGCGAATATAATTCACCCCTCCACTTT,CASSLSGGEYNSPLHF
TRBV4-3,TRBD1,TRBJ1-4,once,TGCGCCAGCAGAGACAGGGGTGGGGAAAAACTGTTTTTT,CASRDRGGEKLFF
TRBV6-6,TRBD1,TRBJ1-1,.,TGTGCCAGCAGGGATGACAGGGCGAACACTGAAGCTTTCTTT,CASRDDRANTEAFF
TRBV7-9,.,TRBJ2-1,.,TGTGCCAGCAGCTCCCGGGACACGGGATACAATGAGCAGTTCTTC,CASSSRDTGYNEQFF
TRBV19,TRBD2,TRBJ2-1,.,TGTGCCAGCGGGACTAGCGGGAGGGAACCCTCCTACAATGAGCAGTTCTTC,CASGTSGREPSYNEQFF
TRBV29-1,TRBD2,TRBJ2-5,.,TGCAGCCCAACCCGGGCCCGGGGACTAGCGGGAGTTGGGGCTCAAGAGACCCAGTACTTC,CSPTRARGLAGVGAQETQYF
TRBV5-1,TRBD2,TRBJ2-7,.,TGCGCCAGCAGCTTGGTTAGCGGGTCCTACGAGCAGTACTTC,CASSLVSGSYEQYF
TRBV29-1,.,TRBJ2-7,.,TGCAGCGTTGAGTCCGGGGTCAGGGAGCAGTACTTC,CSVESGVREQYF
TRBV7-2,TRBD1,TRBJ1-2,.,TGTGCCAGCAGCTTCACCGGGACAGGGCATGGCTACACCTTC,CASSFTGTGHGYTF
TRBV28,.,TRBJ2-7,.,TGTGCCAGCAGCGAGTACTACGAGCAGTACTTC,CASSEYYEQYF
TRBV3-1/TRBV3-2,TRBD1,TRBJ1-2,.,TGTGCCAGCAGCCAAGGACTCCGGGACAGATATTTTTATGGCTACACCTTC,CASSQGLRDRYFYGYTF
TRBV5-8,.,TRBJ2-7,.,TGTGCCAGCAGCTTAAGGTGGGCAGGTTCGAGCTCCTACGAGCAGTACTTC,CASSLRWAGSSSYEQYF
TRBV7-2,TRBD2,TRBJ2-7,.,TGTGCCAGCAGCCGGAGTGGGGGAGGGCCCTACGAGCAGTACTTC,CASSRSGGGPYEQYF
TRBV4-1,TRBD2,TRBJ2-7,.,TGCGCCAGCAGCCGCGGCGATGGACTAGCGGGAGGTAGGGGGCAGTACTTC,CASSRGDGLAGGRGQYF
TRBV4-1,.,TRBJ2-1,once,TGCGCCAGCAGCCAAGTCTGGCTGAACTCCTACAATGAGCAGTTCTTC,CASSQVWLNSYNEQFF
TRBV7-2,TRBD1,TRBJ1-3,.,TGTGCCAGCAGCTCCACCAGGGGGCCAGGTGGAAACACCATATATTTT,CASSSTRGPGGNTIYF
TRBV15,.,TRBJ2-7,.,TGTGCCACCAGCAGGGATGGCGGATCCTACGAGCAGTACTTC,CATSRDGGSYEQYF
TRBV28,TRBD2,TRBJ2-7,.,TGTGCCAGCAGTCCGGGACTAGCGGGAGGCGAGCAGTACTTC,CASSPGLAGGEQYF
TRBV25-1,TRBD1,TRBJ1-4,.,TGTGCCAGCAGTGAATGGGACAGGCCTGAAAAACTGTTTTTT,CASSEWDRPEKLFF
TRBV5-1,.,TRBJ2-5,.,TGCGCCAGCAGCTGGGGCCGTAAACGTCAGGACCAAGAGACCCAGTACTTC,CASSWGRKRQDQETQYF
TRBV6-2/TRBV6-3,.,TRBJ1-5,.,TGTGCCAGCAGTTACTCGAGGGCCCAGCAGCCCCAGCATTTT,CASSYSRAQQPQHF
TRBV12-3/TRBV12-4,.,TRBJ1-1,.,TGTGCCAGCAGTTTTACCGGTAACACTGAAGCTTTCTTT,CASSFTGNTEAFF
TRBV9,.,TRBJ2-7,.,TGTGCCAGCAGCGTAGGGCAGGCACACTACGAGCAGTACTTC,CASSVGQAHYEQYF
TRBV5-1,.,TRBJ1-6,.,TGCGCCAGCAGCAGGGGTGATGGACAGCTCAATTCACCCCTCCACTTT,CASSRGDGQLNSPLHF
TRBV11-2,.,TRBJ1-2,once,TGTGCCAGCAGCCTTCACCCCGCCTCAGGGGCTAAAAAAGGGGGCTACACCTTC,CASSLHPASGAKKGGYTF
TRBV27,TRBD2,TRBJ2-1,.,TGTGCCTCGCGACTAGCGGGAGAGGTTGAGCAGTTCTTC,CASRLAGEVEQFF
TRBV5-8,.,TRBJ1-5,.,TGTGCCAGCAGCCTCGGACTCCTAAAGGATCAGCCCCAGCATTTT,CASSLGLLKDQPQHF
TRBV2,.,TRBJ2-3,.,TGTGCCAGCAGCCGTAGAGATACGCAGTATTTT,CASSRRDTQYF
TRBV2,.,TRBJ1-5,.,TGTGCCAGCAGTGAAGGGGGGCTTAACCGTCAGCCCCAGCATTTT,CASSEGGLNRQPQHF
TRBV7-2,.,TRBJ2-1,.,TGTGCCAGCAGCCCAGGGGGGCTAGCGAGCCATGAGCAGTTCTTC,CASSPGGLASHEQFF
TRBV29-1,TRBD1,TRBJ2-1,.,TGCAGCGTTGATTCGGGACAGGGGGTTACCTACAATGAGCAGTTCTTC,CSVDSGQGVTYNEQFF
TRBV6-1,TRBD1,TRBJ1-2,.,TGTGCCAGCAGTGAGACAGGGAACTATGGCTACACCTTC,CASSETGNYGYTF
TRBV5-5,.,TRBJ2-3,.,TGTGCCAGCAGCTATACTCCTTCCGATACGCAGTATTTT,CASSYTPSDTQYF
TRBV6-5,.,TRBJ1-1,.,TGTGCCAGCAGTTACGATCTAGGCGAGGTTACTGAAGCTTTCTTT,CASSYDLGEVTEAFF
TRBV7-8,.,TRBJ2-6,.,TGTGCCAGCAGCTCGATGATAAACTTTGGGGCCAACGTCCTGACTTTC,CASSSMINFGANVLTF
TRBV5-6,.,TRBJ1-1,.,TGTGCCAGCAGTCATTGGCCAGGGGTGAACACTGAAGCTTTCTTT,CASSHWPGVNTEAFF
TRBV28,.,TRBJ1-1,.,TGTGCCAGCACCCTCGAAGTACTTAACACTGAAGCTTTCTTT,CASTLEVLNTEAFF
TRBV24-1,.,TRBJ2-1,.,TGTGCCACCAGTGGGGCGGGGTCCCGGGGTGAGCAGTTCTTC,CATSGAGSRGEQFF
TRBV6-2/TRBV6-3,TRBD1,TRBJ1-2,once,TGTGCCAGCAGTTACGGACAGGGCAACTATGGCTACACCTTC,CASSYGQGNYGYTF
TRBV2,TRBD2,TRBJ2-2,.,TGTGCCAGCAGTGAACGCGGGGGGGCTGCCGGGGAGCTGTTTTTT,CASSERGGAAGELFF